This TCR beta chain is drawn from a study of vaccination effects on CD4 cells after COVID-19. Assay used: immunoSEQ multiplex PCR; TCRdb lists only in-frame clones, some missing. The sample lists about 52,000 clones, 75% to 80% seen once, with 6% in the top ten. To note about this clone: The target antigen is unknown.

ViraFEST assay sequencing came after antigen-specific CD4+ T cells were expanded with viral peptide pools. Once cultured for nine to ten days, the cells underwent separation to obtain CD4+ T cells. The vaccine recipients had no prior SARS-CoV-2 infection, with negative nucleocapsid antibodies. Cells had half their medium changed to IL-2 medium on days 3 and 7. The sequence derives from a human donor who received a COVID-19 vaccine. Material: CD4+ T cells from PBMCs cultured with HCoV-OC43 spike peptides, obtained before COVID-19 vaccination. Subset of the sample: HCoV-OC43 spike overlapping peptide pool stimulation.

The CDR3 is CASSKGLAGGRGKNIQYF. The CDR3 DNA is TGTGCCAGCAGCAAAGGACTAGCGGGGGGGCGGGGCAAAAACATTCAGTACTTC. This chain uses TRBV21-1 with TRBJ2-4; the table's D call, TRBD2, has no DNA check behind it. TRBV21-1 is given as a pseudogene. The CDR3 covers 18 residues.